The 23 T cell receptor beta chains below all came from one sample that was sequenced in a study of blood T cell repertoires in COVID-19. Here immunoSEQ multiplex PCR was the method, and the copy in TCRdb shows in-frame clones only, minus some. The repertoire holds about 68,000 clones, with nearly 80% as singletons. Sample: peripheral blood. These receptors all come from a human donor in a cohort sampled during active COVID-19.

The chain uses TRBV4-3 and TRBJ2-2, with D possibly matching TRBD1 (5 bases). This CDR3 spans 18 amino acids. V was pared by 0 bases and J by 0 bases, with 14 bases between. Germline V gene data show CDR1 as LGHNA and CDR2 as YSLEER. The CDR3 nucleotides are TGCGCCAGCAGCCAAGAGATGGGTTGGGGCACGAACACCGGGGAGCTGTTTTTT. Amino acid sequence: CASSQEMGWGTNTGELFF.

This clone was recorded only once. CDR3: CASSPQGAINEAFF. CDR3 in DNA: TGTGCCAGCAGTCCACAGGGGGCGATTAATGAAGCTTTCTTT. The V gene is TRBV6-5, the J gene TRBJ1-1; 9 positions agree with TRBD1. Losses at the gene ends were 5 bases for V and 7 bases for J; bases not matched to a gene: 8. CDR1 and CDR2 from the germline V gene are MNHEY and SVGAGI. The CDR3 sequence is 14 residues long.

This clone was found a few times. The chain employs TRBV6-5 and TRBJ2-1; D is possibly TRBD1 (6 bases). Trimming shortened V by 6 bases and J by 0 bases, and 12 bases separated the two germline ends. The CDR3 is made up of 15 amino acids. Germline V gene data show CDR1 as MNHEY and CDR2 as SVGAGI. The CDR3 loop reads CASRTDRSSYNEQFF. The CDR3 DNA is TGTGCCAGCAGAACGGACAGAAGCTCCTACAATGAGCAGTTCTTC.

The V gene is TRBV7-2, the J gene TRBJ1-4; D remains ambiguous. CDR3 length equals 14 residues. Germline values: CDR1 SGHTA, CDR2 FQGNSA. V dropped 5 bases and J dropped 4 bases, with 11 bases sitting between them. The CDR3: CASSRAVVNEKLFF. In DNA form, the CDR3 reads TGTGCCAGCAGCCGTGCAGTGGTTAATGAAAAACTGTTTTTT.

V gene TRBV5-6 combines with J gene TRBJ2-1; 7 nucleotides match TRBD2. Germline values: CDR1 SGHDT, CDR2 YYEEEE. The CDR3 is 15 amino acids. V trimming: 1 base; J trimming: 4 bases; junction bases outside the gene matches: 5. The CDR3 protein is CASSLKSGVYNEQFF. CDR3 DNA: TGTGCCAGCAGCTTGAAGAGCGGGGTATACAATGAGCAGTTCTTC.

This chain links TRBV5-6 with TRBJ2-1; possible D gene TRBD1, 6 bases. Germline V gene lookup returns CDR1 SGHDT and CDR2 YYEEEE. Trimming took off 6 bases at V and 8 bases at J, with 21 bases between the two ends. The CDR3 is made up of 15 amino acids. CDR3: CASTTDQGPRYEQFF. DNA for the CDR3: TGTGCCAGCACCACGGACCAGGGGCCTCGATATGAGCAGTTCTTC.

This rearrangement joins TRBV6-6 to TRBJ1-1; TRBD1 might be the D (5 bases). From germline, CDR1 is MNHNY and CDR2 SVGAGI (reference sequence). The CDR3 runs 17 residues. Trimming left V 5 bases short and J 0 bases short, with 19 bases between. The CDR3 DNA follows: TGTGCCAGCAGTCCAAGGTTCGACAGCTACATGAACACTGAAGCTTTCTTT. Protein product: CASSPRFDSYMNTEAFF.

V usage is TRBV15 and J usage is TRBJ2-5, with 11 nucleotides matching TRBD1. The ends lost 4 bases at V and 3 bases at J; junction bases unmatched: 4. CDR1 LNHNV and CDR2 YYDKDF come from the germline V gene (reference sequence). The CDR3 runs 15 residues. CDR3 coding DNA: TGTGCCACCAGCAACTGGGGACAGGGGGAAGAGACCCAGTACTTC. Translating it yields CATSNWGQGEETQYF.

The rearrangement links TRBV18 to TRBJ2-1; 10 positions match TRBD1. The V gene's germline CDR1 is KGHSH and CDR2 LQKENI. V gave up 3 bases and J gave up 1 base; unmatched junction bases: 9. The CDR3 has 18 residues. The CDR3 DNA sequence: TGTGCCAGCTCACCGCTGTATCCGGGACAGGGGTCCTACAATGAGCAGTTCTTC. Its protein is CASSPLYPGQGSYNEQFF.

The rearrangement joins TRBV12-2 to TRBJ1-5; the table's D call of TRBD1 was not tested on the DNA. TRBV12-2 is termed a pseudogene. This CDR3 spans 15 amino acids. CDR3 bases: TGTGCAAGTCGCCGCCCGACACCAAGCAATCAGCCCCAGCATTTT. Translated: CASRRPTPSNQPQHF.

The chain uses TRBV24-1 and TRBJ2-2, with D perhaps TRBD2 (6 bases). The CDR3 is made up of 15 amino acids. V was shortened by 5 bases and J by 1 base, with 10 bases between the two germline ends. The germline CDR1 and CDR2 sequences are KGHDR and SFDVKD. The CDR3 loop is CATSAWGGNTGELFF. The CDR3 DNA reads TGTGCCACCAGTGCCTGGGGAGGGAACACCGGGGAGCTGTTTTTT.

This chain connects TRBV7-2 to TRBJ2-3, with D possibly being TRBD1 (6 bases). Germline-derived CDR1 and CDR2 are SGHTA and FQGNSA. The CDR3 runs 15 residues. V gave up 3 bases and J gave up 2 bases, with 12 bases separating them. The CDR3: CASSLTGAYTDTQYF. CDR3 nucleotides: TGTGCCAGCAGCTTGACAGGAGCGTACACAGATACGCAGTATTTT.

The J gene is TRBJ2-3, the V gene TRBV7-8, with 12 bases fitting TRBD2. The CDR3 runs 17 residues. Germline V gene lookup returns CDR1 SGHVS and CDR2 FQNEAQ. After removal of 2 bases from V and 4 bases from J, the junction contained 7 bases not matched to a gene. This CDR3 is CASSLPTSGGRSDTQYF. In DNA, the CDR3 is TGTGCCAGCAGCTTACCTACTAGCGGGGGGCGTTCAGATACGCAGTATTTT.

This clone was picked up one time. The chain couples TRBV5-1 to TRBJ1-2, with D perhaps TRBD1 (5 bases). V lost 5 bases and J 8 bases, leaving 22 bases between the germline ends. Germline assignment: CDR1 SGHRS and CDR2 YFSETQ. CDR3 length: 15 residues. The CDR3: CASRGGAGRPGGYTF. DNA for the CDR3: TGCGCCAGCAGGGGGGGTGCAGGACGCCCGGGCGGCTACACCTTC.

This rearrangement joins TRBV7-3 to TRBJ1-2; 12 nucleotides line up with TRBD1. CDR1 SGHTA and CDR2 FQGTGA come from the germline V gene. With 5 bases clipped from V and 5 bases from J, the junction kept 6 bases outside the gene matches. This CDR3 contains 15 residues. The CDR3 loop is CASSPGQGARYGYTF. In DNA form, the CDR3 reads TGTGCCAGCAGCCCGGGACAGGGGGCGCGGTATGGCTACACCTTC. The full variable domain, in which reference TRBV7-3 and TRBJ1-2 provide the parts outside the CDR3, is GAGVSQTPSNKVTEKGKYVELRCDPISGHTALYWYRQSLGQGPEFLIYFQGTGAADDSGLPNDRFFAVRPEGSVSTLKIQRTERGDSAVYLCASSPGQGARYGYTFGSGTRLTVV.

The V call is TRBV2, the J call TRBJ2-3; D possibly corresponds to TRBD1 (6 bases). The ends were cut back, 9 bases at V and 2 bases at J, with 12 bases in the middle. This CDR3 spans 13 amino acids. The V gene's germline CDR1 is SNHLY and CDR2 FYNNEI. The CDR3 sequence is CARGKGVTDTQYF. Here the CDR3 DNA reads TGTGCCAGGGGTAAGGGGGTCACAGATACGCAGTATTTT.

The chain recombines TRBV7-2 with TRBJ1-4; D gene uncertain. This CDR3 is built from 15 residues. V lost 2 bases, J lost 0 bases, and 7 bases lay in between. Germline V lookup: CDR1 SGHTA, CDR2 FQGNSA. CDR3 bases: TGTGCCAGCAGCTTAAAATCTGCAACTAATGAAAAACTGTTTTTT. This sequence encodes CASSLKSATNEKLFF. The variable domain in full, completed from reference TRBV7-2 and TRBJ1-4, reads GAGVSQSPSNKVTEKGKDVELRCDPISGHTALYWYRQSLGQGLEFLIYFQGNSAPDKSGLPSDRFSAERTGGSVSTLTIQRTQQEDSAVYLCASSLKSATNEKLFFGSGTQLSVL.

The chain recombines TRBV6-5 with TRBJ2-7, with 14 bases lining up with TRBD2. The germline V gene has CDR1 MNHEY and CDR2 SVGAGI. The CDR3 spans 15 residues. Trimming at V came to 7 bases and at J to 2 bases, leaving 4 bases not matched to a gene. The CDR3 sequence is CASTRTSGGTYEQYF. In DNA, the CDR3 is TGTGCCAGCACCCGGACTAGCGGGGGGACCTACGAGCAGTACTTC.

This clone was seen a single time. The chain is built from TRBV4-3 and TRBJ2-3; 10 bases align to TRBD2. CDR1 is LGHNA and CDR2 is YSLEER in the germline V gene. The CDR3 has 15 amino acids. V lost 3 bases and J lost 1; bases outside the gene matches: 1. The CDR3 loop is CASSQSGGGTDTQYF. The CDR3 bases are TGCGCCAGCAGCCAGAGCGGGGGGGGCACAGATACGCAGTATTTT.

The V call is TRBV7-2, the J call TRBJ2-3; 10 bases line up with TRBD2. The germline CDR1 and CDR2 sequences are SGHTA and FQGNSA. The CDR3 spans 15 residues. Unmatched junction bases numbered 5, after V lost 4 bases and J lost 4 bases. The CDR3 protein is CASSSVGTSADTQYF. DNA of the CDR3: TGTGCCAGCAGCTCGGTCGGGACTAGCGCAGATACGCAGTATTTT.

The chain recombines TRBV6-5 with TRBJ1-6; D gene unclear. The germline V gene encodes CDR1 MNHEY and CDR2 SVGAGI. The CDR3 totals 12 residues. The V end was cut by 0 bases, the J end by 10 bases, with 4 bases between. The CDR3 protein is CASSYSRSPLHF. CDR3 sequence (DNA): TGTGCCAGCAGTTACTCGAGGTCACCCCTCCACTTT.

The sample holds one count of this clone. The chain links TRBV15 to TRBJ1-1, with D unresolved. CDR3 length: 14 residues. Germline V gives CDR1 LNHNV, CDR2 YYDKDF (reference sequence). V lost 1 base and J 8 bases, leaving 14 bases between the germline ends. CDR3: CATSRGRGSLEAFF. For the CDR3, the DNA is TGTGCCACCAGCAGAGGGAGAGGCAGTTTAGAAGCTTTCTTT.

There are a few counts of this clone. This sequence joins TRBV5-1 and TRBJ2-7; D remains ambiguous. Per the germline V gene, CDR1 is SGHRS and CDR2 is YFSETQ. Trimming took 1 base from V and 2 from J, leaving 10 bases between them. The CDR3 spans 14 residues. The CDR3 is CASSLTAGAYEQYF. CDR3 sequence (DNA): TGCGCCAGCAGCTTGACGGCAGGTGCCTACGAGCAGTACTTC.